This T cell receptor (beta chain) was profiled in a study of blood T cell repertoires in COVID-19. This CDR3 comprises 15 residues. V was clipped by 2 bases and J by 1 base, with 6 bases between them. CDR1 is SGHAT, CDR2 FQNNGV, per germline. TCRdb's table, derived via immunoSEQ multiplex PCR, lists solely in-frame clones and lacks some. The sample contains around 190,000 clones, roughly nine tenths of which appear only once. Input material: peripheral blood. This clonotype was obtained from a man between 70 and 80 years old with active or convalescent COVID-19. The chain is built from TRBV11-2 and TRBJ1-6; maybe TRBD1 (5 bases). The CDR3 loop is CASSLQGSYNSPLHF. The CDR3 nucleotides read TGTGCCAGCAGCTTACAGGGTTCCTATAATTCACCCCTCCACTTT.